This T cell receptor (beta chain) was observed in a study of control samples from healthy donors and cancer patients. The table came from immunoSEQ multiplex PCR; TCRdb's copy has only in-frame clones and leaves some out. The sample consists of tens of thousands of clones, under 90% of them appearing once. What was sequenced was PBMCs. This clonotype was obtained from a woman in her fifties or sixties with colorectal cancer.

CDR3 DNA: TGTGCCAGCAGCCAAGGACAGGGGGAGGTATTGGAAAAACTGTTTTTT. It is translated as CASSQGQGEVLEKLFF. The chain is built from TRBV3-1 (or the pseudogene TRBV3-2) and TRBJ1-4; 9 nucleotides align to TRBD1. Germline values: CDR1 LGHDT, CDR2 YNNKEL (reference sequence). This CDR3 comprises 16 residues. The J segment lost 8 bases and the V segment lost 1 base, leaving 8 bases of the junction unmatched.